These T cell receptor beta chains were read from a single sample in a study of cytomegalovirus exposure and HLA in healthy donors. The data were produced by immunoSEQ multiplex PCR, yet TCRdb's version contains in-frame clones alone and is incomplete. Of 150,000 to 200,000 clones in the sample, 86% were seen once. Input material: PBMCs. These receptors were taken from a man younger than 40 in good health and CMV-seropositive. Both conserved end residues are part of each CDR3. A D gene is named only where the DNA matches it firmly. Size tells how often a clone was seen (once, few, many) or the class of an expanded clone, and some rows leave it out.

j_gene: TRBJ2-5; v_gene: TRBV25-1; d_gene: TRBD1; abundance: .; CDR3nt: TGTGCCAGCAGTGAACCGGAGGACAGGGGGAATTTTGAGACCCAGTACTTC; CDR3aa: CASSEPEDRGNFETQYF
j_gene: TRBJ2-3; v_gene: TRBV19; d_gene: TRBD2; abundance: .; CDR3nt: TGTGCCAGTAGTACAACTAGCGCCACGGATACGCAGTATTTT; CDR3aa: CASSTTSATDTQYF
j_gene: TRBJ1-3; v_gene: TRBV4-1; d_gene: .; abundance: .; CDR3nt: TGCGCCAGCAGCCCTACTCTTACAGGGTTTGGAAACACCATATATTTT; CDR3aa: CASSPTLTGFGNTIYF
j_gene: TRBJ2-1; v_gene: TRBV18; d_gene: TRBD1; abundance: .; CDR3nt: TGTGCCAGCTCACCGATCAGCGCCGGACAGGCCTACAATGAGCAGTTCTTC; CDR3aa: CASSPISAGQAYNEQFF
j_gene: TRBJ2-2; v_gene: TRBV27; d_gene: .; abundance: few; CDR3nt: TGTGCCAGCAGTTTATCGGGGGCGAATTATCTCGCCACCGGGGAGCTGTTTTTT; CDR3aa: CASSLSGANYLATGELFF
j_gene: TRBJ2-1; v_gene: TRBV9; d_gene: TRBD2; abundance: .; CDR3nt: TGTGCCAGCAGCCCAAGACTAGCGTCTCCCTACAATGAGCAGTTCTTC; CDR3aa: CASSPRLASPYNEQFF
j_gene: TRBJ1-2; v_gene: TRBV4-1; d_gene: TRBD1; abundance: .; CDR3nt: TGCGCCAGCAGCCCCGGACAGGGCCTCTTCTATGGCTACACCTTC; CDR3aa: CASSPGQGLFYGYTF
j_gene: TRBJ1-3; v_gene: TRBV19; d_gene: .; abundance: .; CDR3nt: TGTGCCAGTAGTATAGAGGTGGCTTCTGGAAACACCATATATTTT; CDR3aa: CASSIEVASGNTIYF
j_gene: TRBJ2-1; v_gene: TRBV11-3; d_gene: TRBD1; abundance: .; CDR3nt: TGTGCCAGCAGCTTCGGACAGGGCGCCTACAATGAGCAGTTCTTC; CDR3aa: CASSFGQGAYNEQFF
j_gene: TRBJ1-5; v_gene: TRBV6-5; d_gene: .; abundance: .; CDR3nt: TGTGCCAGCAGTTACATAGGGGGGCAGCCCCAGCATTTT; CDR3aa: CASSYIGGQPQHF
j_gene: TRBJ2-1; v_gene: TRBV4-3; d_gene: .; abundance: .; CDR3nt: TGCGCCAGCAGCCAAGAAGGCAGGGTATTTGAGCAGTTCTTC; CDR3aa: CASSQEGRVFEQFF
j_gene: TRBJ2-1; v_gene: TRBV7-2; d_gene: TRBD2; abundance: .; CDR3nt: TGTGCCTGCCGGGGGACTAGCCGCAATGAGCAGTTCTTC; CDR3aa: CACRGTSRNEQFF
j_gene: TRBJ1-1; v_gene: TRBV5-6; d_gene: .; abundance: .; CDR3nt: TGTGCCAGCAGCTTGCTGGACGGGTTGAACACTGAAGCTTTCTTT; CDR3aa: CASSLLDGLNTEAFF
j_gene: TRBJ2-6; v_gene: TRBV7-3; d_gene: .; abundance: .; CDR3nt: TGTGCCAGCAGCTCCCACTTGAGGGGATCAGGGGCCAACGTCCTGACTTTC; CDR3aa: CASSSHLRGSGANVLTF
j_gene: TRBJ1-2; v_gene: TRBV29-1; d_gene: .; abundance: .; CDR3nt: TGCAGCTCGCTCGTGCCAGCGGGGGGCTACACCTTC; CDR3aa: CSSLVPAGGYTF
j_gene: TRBJ2-5; v_gene: TRBV28; d_gene: .; abundance: .; CDR3nt: TGTGCCAGCAGTCCCCAAGAGACCCAGTACTTC; CDR3aa: CASSPQETQYF
j_gene: TRBJ1-1; v_gene: TRBV6-1; d_gene: .; abundance: .; CDR3nt: TGTGCCAGCAGCGTCTGGGGGCAGGCAGCTTTCTTT; CDR3aa: CASSVWGQAAFF
j_gene: TRBJ1-5; v_gene: TRBV29-1; d_gene: .; abundance: .; CDR3nt: TGCAGCGCCGCTATTGGGCAAGGTCAGCCCCAGCATTTT; CDR3aa: CSAAIGQGQPQHF
j_gene: TRBJ2-7; v_gene: TRBV21-1; d_gene: .; abundance: .; CDR3nt: TGTGCCAGCAGCAAAGATCGGACGGTGTTTTTGGAGCAGTACTTC; CDR3aa: CASSKDRTVFLEQYF
j_gene: TRBJ2-1; v_gene: TRBV28; d_gene: .; abundance: .; CDR3nt: TGTGCCAGCATGGAATCCTACAATGAGCAGTTCTTC; CDR3aa: CASMESYNEQFF
j_gene: TRBJ2-7; v_gene: TRBV27; d_gene: .; abundance: .; CDR3nt: TGTGCCAGCAGGGACGGACTTGGACCCTACGAGCAGTACTTC; CDR3aa: CASRDGLGPYEQYF
j_gene: TRBJ2-3; v_gene: TRBV6-4; d_gene: .; abundance: .; CDR3nt: TGTGCCAGCAGTGACGGGGGAGATACGCAGTATTTT; CDR3aa: CASSDGGDTQYF
j_gene: TRBJ2-5; v_gene: TRBV5-1; d_gene: .; abundance: .; CDR3nt: TGCGCCAGCAGCTTGGCCAGGCGCCAAGAGACCCAGTACTTC; CDR3aa: CASSLARRQETQYF
j_gene: TRBJ1-1; v_gene: TRBV5-1; d_gene: TRBD1; abundance: .; CDR3nt: TGCGCCAGCAGCATACCTGGACAGGTTGAAGCTTTCTTT; CDR3aa: CASSIPGQVEAFF
j_gene: TRBJ2-2; v_gene: TRBV27; d_gene: TRBD1; abundance: .; CDR3nt: TGTGCCAGCAGTTGGACAGGGGGCTTTAGCGTGAACACCGGGGAGCTGTTTTTT; CDR3aa: CASSWTGGFSVNTGELFF
j_gene: TRBJ2-3; v_gene: TRBV9; d_gene: TRBD2; abundance: .; CDR3nt: TGTGCCAGCAGCCGGCGGGCTAGCGGGGGGGCCACCACAGATACGCAGTATTTT; CDR3aa: CASSRRASGGATTDTQYF
j_gene: TRBJ2-5; v_gene: TRBV5-1; d_gene: TRBD1; abundance: .; CDR3nt: TGCGCCAGCAGCTTAGGGACAGGGACCGAGACCCAGTACTTC; CDR3aa: CASSLGTGTETQYF
j_gene: TRBJ2-3; v_gene: TRBV2; d_gene: .; abundance: once; CDR3nt: TGTGCCAGCAGTGATTTTGGACTCGGAAGCACAGATACGCAGTATTTT; CDR3aa: CASSDFGLGSTDTQYF
j_gene: TRBJ1-4; v_gene: TRBV9; d_gene: .; abundance: .; CDR3nt: TGTGCCATCCTTGGACAGCCAAATGAAAAACTGTTTTTT; CDR3aa: CAILGQPNEKLFF
j_gene: TRBJ2-1; v_gene: TRBV6-5; d_gene: .; abundance: .; CDR3nt: TGTGCCAGCAGTCCACTAGGAAATCTCTACAATGAGCAGTTCTTC; CDR3aa: CASSPLGNLYNEQFF
j_gene: TRBJ1-6; v_gene: TRBV6-6; d_gene: TRBD1; abundance: once; CDR3nt: TGTGCCAGCACCTCTGAGGGACAGGGGAATTCACCCCTCCACTTT; CDR3aa: CASTSEGQGNSPLHF
j_gene: TRBJ1-1; v_gene: TRBV13; d_gene: .; abundance: .; CDR3nt: TGTGCCAGCAGCTTAGGGGTTTTGACAACTGAAGCTTTCTTT; CDR3aa: CASSLGVLTTEAFF
j_gene: TRBJ2-1; v_gene: TRBV5-4; d_gene: .; abundance: .; CDR3nt: TGTGCCAGCAGCTGGGACCCCGGACCACGAGGCGATGAGCAGTTCTTC; CDR3aa: CASSWDPGPRGDEQFF
j_gene: TRBJ1-6; v_gene: TRBV5-5; d_gene: .; abundance: once; CDR3nt: TGTGCCAGCAGCTCCCGACAGACAAATTCACCCCTCCACTTT; CDR3aa: CASSSRQTNSPLHF
j_gene: TRBJ1-5; v_gene: TRBV19; d_gene: TRBD1; abundance: few; CDR3nt: TGTGCCAGTAGCCTTACCACAGGGGGAAGGAATCAGCCCCAGCATTTT; CDR3aa: CASSLTTGGRNQPQHF
j_gene: TRBJ1-1; v_gene: TRBV9; d_gene: .; abundance: .; CDR3nt: TGTGCCAGCAGCGCCCGCGGATTAGGCACTGAAGCTTTCTTT; CDR3aa: CASSARGLGTEAFF
j_gene: TRBJ2-2; v_gene: TRBV6-1; d_gene: TRBD2; abundance: .; CDR3nt: TGTGCCAGCAGCGGACTAGCGGGGGCCACCGGGGAGCTGTTTTTT; CDR3aa: CASSGLAGATGELFF
j_gene: TRBJ2-7; v_gene: TRBV28; d_gene: TRBD2; abundance: .; CDR3nt: TGTGCCAGCAGTTTGGTGACTAGCGGGAAGAACGAGCAGTACTTC; CDR3aa: CASSLVTSGKNEQYF
j_gene: TRBJ2-1; v_gene: TRBV5-1; d_gene: TRBD2; abundance: .; CDR3nt: TGCGCCAGCAGCTTGACTAGCGGGAGGGCTAGTGATGAGCAGTTCTTC; CDR3aa: CASSLTSGRASDEQFF
j_gene: TRBJ2-2; v_gene: TRBV9; d_gene: .; abundance: .; CDR3nt: TGTGCCAGCAGCGTAGCTTACAGAGGCGGGGAGCTGTTTTTT; CDR3aa: CASSVAYRGGELFF